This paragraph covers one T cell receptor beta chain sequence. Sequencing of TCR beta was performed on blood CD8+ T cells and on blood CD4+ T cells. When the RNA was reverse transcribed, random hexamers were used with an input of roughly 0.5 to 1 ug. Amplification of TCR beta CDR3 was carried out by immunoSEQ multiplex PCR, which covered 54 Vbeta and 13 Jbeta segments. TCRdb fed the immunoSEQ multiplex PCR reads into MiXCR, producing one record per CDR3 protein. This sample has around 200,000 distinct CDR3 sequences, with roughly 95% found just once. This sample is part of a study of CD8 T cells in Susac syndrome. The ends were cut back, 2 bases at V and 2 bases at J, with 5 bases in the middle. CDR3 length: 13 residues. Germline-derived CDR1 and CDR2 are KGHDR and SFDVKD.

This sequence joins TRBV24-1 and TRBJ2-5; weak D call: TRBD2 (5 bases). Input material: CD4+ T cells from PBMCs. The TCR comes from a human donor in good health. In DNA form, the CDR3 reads TGTGCCACCAGTGATTGGGAGCAAGAGACCCAGTACTTC. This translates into CATSDWEQETQYF.